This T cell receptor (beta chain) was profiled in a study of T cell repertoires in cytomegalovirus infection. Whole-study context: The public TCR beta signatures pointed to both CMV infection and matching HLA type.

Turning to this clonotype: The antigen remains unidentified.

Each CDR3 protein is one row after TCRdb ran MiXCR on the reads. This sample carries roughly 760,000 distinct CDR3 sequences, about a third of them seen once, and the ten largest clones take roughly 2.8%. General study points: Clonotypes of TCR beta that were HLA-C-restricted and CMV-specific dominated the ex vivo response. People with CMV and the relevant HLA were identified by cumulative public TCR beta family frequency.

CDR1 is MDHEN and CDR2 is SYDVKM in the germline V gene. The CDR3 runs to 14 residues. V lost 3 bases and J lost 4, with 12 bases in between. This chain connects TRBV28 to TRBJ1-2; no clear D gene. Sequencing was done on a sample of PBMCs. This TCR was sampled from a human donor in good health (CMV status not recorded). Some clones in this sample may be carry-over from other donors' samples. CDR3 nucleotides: TGTGCCAGCAGTTTGGTGGAGGTCGGCTATGGCTACACCTTC. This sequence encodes CASSLVEVGYGYTF.